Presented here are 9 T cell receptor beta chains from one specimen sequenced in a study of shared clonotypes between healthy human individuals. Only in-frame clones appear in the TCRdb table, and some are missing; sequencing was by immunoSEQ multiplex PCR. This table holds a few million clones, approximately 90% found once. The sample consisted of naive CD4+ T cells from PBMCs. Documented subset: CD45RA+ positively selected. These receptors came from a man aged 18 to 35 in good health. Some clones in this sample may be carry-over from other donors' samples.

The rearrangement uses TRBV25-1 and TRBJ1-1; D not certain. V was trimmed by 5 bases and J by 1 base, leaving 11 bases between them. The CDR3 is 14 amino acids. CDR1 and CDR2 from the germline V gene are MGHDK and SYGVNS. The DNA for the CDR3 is TGTGCCAGCAGTACTGAGGTGACGAACACTGAAGCTTTCTTT. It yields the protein CASSTEVTNTEAFF.

The CDR3 DNA reads TGTGCCAGCAGCTTAGCCAGGCTAGCGGGTGGTGGCAAAAACATTCAGTACTTC. This translates into CASSLARLAGGGKNIQYF. This sequence joins TRBV7-8 and TRBJ2-4; 8 bases are shared with TRBD2. This CDR3 region has 18 residues. After removal of 0 bases from V and 3 bases from J, the junction contained 10 bases not matched to a gene. Germline values: CDR1 SGHVS, CDR2 FQNEAQ.

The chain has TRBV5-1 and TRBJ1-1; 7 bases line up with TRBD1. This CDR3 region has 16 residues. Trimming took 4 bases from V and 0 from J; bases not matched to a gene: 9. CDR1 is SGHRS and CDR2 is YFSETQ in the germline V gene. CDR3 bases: TGCGCCAGCAGCAGGGGGACAGATTTCATGAACACTGAAGCTTTCTTT. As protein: CASSRGTDFMNTEAFF.

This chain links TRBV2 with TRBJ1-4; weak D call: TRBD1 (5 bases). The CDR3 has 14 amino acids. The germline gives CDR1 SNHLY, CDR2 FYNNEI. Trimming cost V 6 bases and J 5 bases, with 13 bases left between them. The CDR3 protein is CASRSGTENEKLFF. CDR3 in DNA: TGTGCCAGCAGGTCCGGGACGGAAAATGAAAAACTGTTTTTT. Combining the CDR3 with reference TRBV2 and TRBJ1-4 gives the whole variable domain EPEVTQTPSHQVTQMGQEVILRCVPISNHLYFYWYRQILGQKVEFLVSFYNNEISEKSEIFDDQFSVERPDGSNFTLKIRSTKLEDSAMYFCASRSGTENEKLFFGSGTQLSVL.

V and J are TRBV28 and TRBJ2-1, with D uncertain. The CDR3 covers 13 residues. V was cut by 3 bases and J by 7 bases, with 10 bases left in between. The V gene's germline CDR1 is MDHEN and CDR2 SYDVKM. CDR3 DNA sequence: TGTGCCAGCAGTTTGTACGCGCAGAATGAGCAGTTCTTC. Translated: CASSLYAQNEQFF.

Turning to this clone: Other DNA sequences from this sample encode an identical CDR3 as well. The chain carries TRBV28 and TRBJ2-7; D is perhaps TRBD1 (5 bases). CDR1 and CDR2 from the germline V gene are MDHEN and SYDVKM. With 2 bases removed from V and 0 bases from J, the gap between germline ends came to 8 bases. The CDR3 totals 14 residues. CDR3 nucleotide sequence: TGTGCCAGCAGTTTACAGGGTAGCTCCTACGAGCAGTACTTC. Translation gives CASSLQGSSYEQYF.

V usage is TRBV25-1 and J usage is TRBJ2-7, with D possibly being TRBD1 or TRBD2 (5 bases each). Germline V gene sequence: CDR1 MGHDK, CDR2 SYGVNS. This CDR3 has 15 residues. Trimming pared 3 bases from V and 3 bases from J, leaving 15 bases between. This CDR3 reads CASSDKGSKDYEQYF. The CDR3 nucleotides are TGTGCCAGCAGTGATAAGGGGAGTAAGGACTACGAGCAGTACTTC.

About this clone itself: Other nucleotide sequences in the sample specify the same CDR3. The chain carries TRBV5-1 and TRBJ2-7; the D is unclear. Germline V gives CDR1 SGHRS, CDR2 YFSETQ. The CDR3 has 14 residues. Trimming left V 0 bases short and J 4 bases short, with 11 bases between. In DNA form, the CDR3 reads TGCGCCAGCAGCTTGGTTTCCGCCTCATACGAGCAGTACTTC. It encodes CASSLVSASYEQYF.

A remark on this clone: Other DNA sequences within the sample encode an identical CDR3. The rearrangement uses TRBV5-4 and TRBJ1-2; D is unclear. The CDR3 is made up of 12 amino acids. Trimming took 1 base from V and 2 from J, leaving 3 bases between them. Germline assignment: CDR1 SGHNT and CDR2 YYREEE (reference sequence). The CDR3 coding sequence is TGTGCCAGCAGCTTGCCCAACTATGGCTACACCTTC. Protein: CASSLPNYGYTF. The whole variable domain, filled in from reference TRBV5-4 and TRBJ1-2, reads ETGVTQSPTHLIKTRGQQVTLRCSSQSGHNTVSWYQQALGQGPQFIFQYYREEENGRGNFPPRFSGLQFPNYSSELNVNALELDDSALYLCASSLPNYGYTFGSGTRLTVV.